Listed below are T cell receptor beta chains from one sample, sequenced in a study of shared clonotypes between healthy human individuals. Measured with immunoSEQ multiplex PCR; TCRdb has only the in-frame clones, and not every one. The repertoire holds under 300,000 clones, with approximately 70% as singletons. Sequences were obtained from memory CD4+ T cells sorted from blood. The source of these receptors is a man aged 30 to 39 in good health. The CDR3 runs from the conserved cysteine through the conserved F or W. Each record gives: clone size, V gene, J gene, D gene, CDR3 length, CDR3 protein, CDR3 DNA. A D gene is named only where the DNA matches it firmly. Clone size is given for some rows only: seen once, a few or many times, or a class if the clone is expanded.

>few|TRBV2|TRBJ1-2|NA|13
CASWGGSNYGYTF
TGTGCCAGCTGGGGAGGGAGTAACTATGGCTACACCTTC
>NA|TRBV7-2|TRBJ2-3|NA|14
CASSFVGRTDTQYF
TGTGCCAGCAGCTTCGTGGGTCGTACAGATACGCAGTATTTT
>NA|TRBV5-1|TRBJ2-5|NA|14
CASSLAWDVETQYF
TGCGCCAGCAGCTTGGCCTGGGATGTGGAGACCCAGTACTTC
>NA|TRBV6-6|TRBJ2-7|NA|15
CASNKGTPSTYEQYF
TGTGCCAGCAACAAAGGGACCCCAAGCACCTACGAGCAGTACTTC
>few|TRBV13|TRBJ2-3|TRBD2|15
CASSLTSGRAGTQYF
TGTGCCAGCAGCTTAACTAGCGGGAGGGCCGGTACGCAGTATTTT
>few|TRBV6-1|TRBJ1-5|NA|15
CASSESGKGHQPQHF
TGTGCCAGCAGTGAATCGGGTAAGGGTCATCAGCCCCAGCATTTT
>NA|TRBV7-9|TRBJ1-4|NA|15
CASSSSLRFNEKLFF
TGTGCCAGCAGCTCAAGCCTGAGGTTCAATGAAAAACTGTTTTTT
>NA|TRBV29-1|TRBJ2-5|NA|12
CSGRGRGETQYF
TGCAGCGGTCGGGGGCGTGGAGAGACCCAGTACTTC
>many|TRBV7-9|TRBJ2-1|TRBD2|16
CASSLRSSGSRNEQFF
TGTGCCAGCAGCTTACGGTCTAGCGGGAGTCGGAATGAGCAGTTCTTC
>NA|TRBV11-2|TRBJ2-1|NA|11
CASTGYNEQFF
TGTGCCAGCACGGGTTACAATGAGCAGTTCTTC
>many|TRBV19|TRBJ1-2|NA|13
CASSREKDYGYTF
TGTGCCAGTAGTCGGGAAAAGGACTATGGCTACACCTTC
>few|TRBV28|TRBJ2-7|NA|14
CASSLIGFSSEQYF
TGTGCCAGCAGTTTAATCGGGTTCTCTAGCGAGCAGTACTTC
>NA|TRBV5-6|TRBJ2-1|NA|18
CASSLGETRRSSYNEQFF
TGTGCCAGCAGCTTGGGGGAGACTAGGCGGAGCTCCTACAATGAGCAGTTCTTC
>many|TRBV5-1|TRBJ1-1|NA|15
CASSLAPGMNTEAFF
TGCGCCAGCAGCTTGGCCCCGGGGATGAACACTGAAGCTTTCTTT
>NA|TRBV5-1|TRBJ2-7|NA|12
CASSLPSYEQYF
TGCGCCAGCAGCTTGCCATCCTACGAGCAGTACTTC
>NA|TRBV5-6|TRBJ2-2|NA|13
CASSLASTGELFF
TGTGCCAGCAGCTTGGCCTCCACCGGGGAGCTGTTTTTT
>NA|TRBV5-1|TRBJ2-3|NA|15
CASSFSATSTDTQYF
TGCGCCAGCAGCTTCTCCGCCACTAGCACAGATACGCAGTATTTT
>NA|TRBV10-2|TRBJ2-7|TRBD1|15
CATKESGGPSYEQYF
TGCGCCACCAAAGAATCAGGGGGCCCCTCCTACGAGCAGTACTTC
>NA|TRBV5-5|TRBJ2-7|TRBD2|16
CASSLEGGLANYEQYF
TGTGCCAGCAGCTTGGAGGGGGGACTAGCGAACTACGAGCAGTACTTC
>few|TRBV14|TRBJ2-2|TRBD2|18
CASSQVGTSGSLTGELFF
TGTGCCAGCAGCCAAGTTGGGACTAGCGGGAGTCTCACCGGGGAGCTGTTTTTT
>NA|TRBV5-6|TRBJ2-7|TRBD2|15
CASSLGGSGSYEQYF
TGTGCCAGCAGCTTGGGCGGTAGCGGGAGCTACGAGCAGTACTTC
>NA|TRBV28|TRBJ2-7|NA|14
CASSDGSTRYEQYF
TGTGCCAGCTCGGACGGTTCAACCCGATACGAGCAGTACTTC
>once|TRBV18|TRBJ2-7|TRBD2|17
CASSPLSLVGRSYEQYF
TGTGCCAGCTCACCACTTTCGCTCGTCGGGAGGTCATACGAGCAGTACTTC
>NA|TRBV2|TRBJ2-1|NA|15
CASRGWASSYNEQFF
TGTGCCAGCAGGGGATGGGCGAGCTCCTACAATGAGCAGTTCTTC
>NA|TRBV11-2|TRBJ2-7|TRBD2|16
CASSLSSGSDLYEQYF
TGTGCCAGCAGCCTCTCTAGCGGGAGTGATCTCTACGAGCAGTACTTC
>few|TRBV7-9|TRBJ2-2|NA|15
CASSSQGSYAGELFF
TGTGCCAGCAGCTCACAGGGATCTTATGCCGGGGAGCTGTTTTTT
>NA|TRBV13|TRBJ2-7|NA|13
CASRRDPSYEQYF
TGTGCCAGCAGGCGTGACCCCTCCTACGAGCAGTACTTC
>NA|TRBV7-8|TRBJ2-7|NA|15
CASSLGRDSSYEQYF
TGTGCCAGCAGCTTAGGGCGGGACAGTTCCTACGAGCAGTACTTC
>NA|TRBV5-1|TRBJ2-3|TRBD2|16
CASSLVGSGRSDTQYF
TGCGCCAGCAGCTTGGTGGGTAGCGGGAGGTCAGATACGCAGTATTTT
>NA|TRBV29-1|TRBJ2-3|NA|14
CSVEGGKGTDTQYF
TGCAGCGTTGAAGGGGGCAAAGGCACAGATACGCAGTATTTT
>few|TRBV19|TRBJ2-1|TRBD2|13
CASSIIAGATQFF
TGTGCCAGTAGTATAATAGCGGGAGCGACGCAGTTCTTC
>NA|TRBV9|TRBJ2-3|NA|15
CASSVGGLSTDTQYF
TGTGCCAGCAGCGTAGGCGGGCTGAGCACAGATACGCAGTATTTT
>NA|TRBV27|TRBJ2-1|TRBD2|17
CASSLLLAGGPRNEQFF
TGTGCCAGCAGTTTATTATTAGCGGGAGGGCCGCGGAATGAGCAGTTCTTC
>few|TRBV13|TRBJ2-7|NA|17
CASSYAGLDNPTYEQYF
TGTGCCAGCAGCTACGCGGGGCTAGATAACCCCACCTACGAGCAGTACTTC
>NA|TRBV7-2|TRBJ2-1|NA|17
CASSLAKGGRLLNEQFF
TGTGCCAGCAGCTTAGCGAAAGGGGGGCGGCTACTCAATGAGCAGTTCTTC
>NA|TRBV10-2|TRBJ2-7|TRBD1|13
CASIGDRSYEQYF
TGCGCCAGCATCGGGGACAGATCCTACGAGCAGTACTTC
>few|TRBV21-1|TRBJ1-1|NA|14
CASSKVVSITEAFF
TGTGCCAGCAGCAAAGTGGTTTCCATCACTGAAGCTTTCTTT
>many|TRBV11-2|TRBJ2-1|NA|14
CASSSVSSYNEQFF
TGTGCCAGCAGCTCCGTTAGTTCCTACAATGAGCAGTTCTTC
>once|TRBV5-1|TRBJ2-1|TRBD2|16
CASSFLLAGRVVEQFF
TGCGCCAGCAGCTTTTTACTAGCCGGGAGGGTTGTTGAGCAGTTCTTC
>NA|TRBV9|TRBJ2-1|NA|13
CASSVYSRNEQFF
TGTGCCAGCAGCGTTTATTCTAGGAACGAGCAGTTCTTC
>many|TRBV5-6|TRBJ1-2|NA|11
CASSLGREYTF
TGTGCCAGCAGCTTGGGAAGGGAGTACACCTTC
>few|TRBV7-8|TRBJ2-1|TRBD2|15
CASSVGLAGYNEQFF
TGTGCCAGCAGCGTTGGACTAGCGGGTTACAATGAGCAGTTCTTC
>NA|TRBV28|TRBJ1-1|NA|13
CASFYSRGGEAFF
TGTGCCAGTTTCTACAGTAGAGGTGGCGAAGCTTTCTTT
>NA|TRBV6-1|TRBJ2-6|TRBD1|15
CASSEGQSGANVLTF
TGTGCCAGCAGTGAGGGACAGTCTGGGGCCAACGTCCTGACTTTC
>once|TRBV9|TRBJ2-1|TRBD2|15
CASSSGLGEYNEQFF
TGTGCCAGCAGCAGCGGACTAGGCGAGTACAATGAGCAGTTCTTC
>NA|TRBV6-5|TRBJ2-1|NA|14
CASSQDYPGNEQFF
TGTGCCAGCAGTCAGGACTACCCCGGAAATGAGCAGTTCTTC
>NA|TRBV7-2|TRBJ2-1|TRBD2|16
CASSLGLAGLYNEQFF
TGTGCCAGCAGCTTAGGACTAGCGGGACTCTACAATGAGCAGTTCTTC
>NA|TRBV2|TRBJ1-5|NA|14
CASSSGFSFQPQHF
TGTGCCAGCAGTAGCGGGTTCTCCTTTCAGCCCCAGCATTTT
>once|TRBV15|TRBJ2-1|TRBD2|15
CATSGTSGDYNEQFF
TGTGCCACCAGCGGAACTAGCGGGGACTACAATGAGCAGTTCTTC
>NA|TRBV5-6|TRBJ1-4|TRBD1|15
CASSSQGSPNEKLFF
TGTGCCAGCAGCTCACAGGGGTCCCCTAATGAAAAACTGTTTTTT
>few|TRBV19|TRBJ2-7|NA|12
CASSAVGGEQYF
TGTGCCAGTAGTGCCGTTGGGGGTGAGCAGTACTTC
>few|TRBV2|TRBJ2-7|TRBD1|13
CASTGGLVYEQYF
TGTGCCAGTACAGGGGGCTTGGTCTACGAGCAGTACTTC
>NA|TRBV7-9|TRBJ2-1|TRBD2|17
CASSPRTSGILSNEQFF
TGTGCCAGCAGCCCTCGGACTAGCGGGATATTATCCAATGAGCAGTTCTTC
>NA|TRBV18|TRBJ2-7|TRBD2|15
CASSPLGGRAYEQYF
TGTGCCAGCTCACCACTCGGCGGGAGGGCCTACGAGCAGTACTTC
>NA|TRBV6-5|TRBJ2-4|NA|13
CASSDIAKNIQYF
TGTGCCAGCAGCGATATAGCCAAAAACATTCAGTACTTC
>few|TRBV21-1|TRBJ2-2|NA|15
CASTSGRENTGELFF
TGTGCCAGCACCTCGGGAAGGGAGAACACCGGGGAGCTGTTTTTT
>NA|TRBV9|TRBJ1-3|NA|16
CASSVVGRNSGNTIYF
TGTGCCAGCAGCGTAGTGGGCAGGAACTCTGGAAACACCATATATTTT
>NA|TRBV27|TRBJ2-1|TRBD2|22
CASSLSDPFFPHVGAGEDEQFF
TGTGCCAGCAGTTTATCGGATCCTTTCTTCCCCCACGTCGGGGCGGGAGAGGATGAGCAGTTCTTC